The 15 T cell receptor beta chains below were found in one sample sequenced in a study of cytomegalovirus exposure and HLA in healthy donors. With 60 Vbeta and 13 Jbeta primers, the PCR was carried out. Data came from immunoSEQ multiplex PCR; TCRdb stores just in-frame clones and leaves some out. The repertoire consists of more than 110,000 clones, with around a tenth occurring once and the leading ten covering about 1.9%. Input material: PBMCs. The receptors here all came from a man aged 45 to 65 in good health and CMV-seronegative.

V usage is TRBV5-1 and J usage is TRBJ1-3; no firm D call. The germline V gene encodes CDR1 SGHRS and CDR2 YFSETQ. This CDR3 has 15 amino acids. Trimming shortened V by 0 bases and J by 0 bases, and 7 bases separated the two germline ends. The CDR3 DNA is TGCGCCAGCAGCTTGGATGGAGCCTCTGGAAACACCATATATTTT. It translates to CASSLDGASGNTIYF.

This clone showed up just a few times. The gene calls are TRBV6-5 and TRBJ2-7; maybe TRBD1 (6 bases). The CDR3 contains 11 residues. Germline CDR1 and CDR2: MNHEY and SVGAGI. Trimming removed 6 bases at V and 6 bases at J, with 9 bases between. This CDR3 reads CASRTGPEQYF. The CDR3 bases are TGTGCCAGCAGGACAGGCCCCGAGCAGTACTTC.

This clone was seen a few times. The CDR3 reads CASSVATAGGYGYTF. In DNA, the CDR3 is TGTGCCAGCAGCGTAGCCACAGCCGGAGGCTATGGCTACACCTTC. The chain joins TRBV9 to TRBJ1-2; D is unresolved. The germline V and J ends were trimmed by 0 bases and 4 bases, with 13 bases remaining between them. CDR3 length: 15 residues. Per the germline V gene, CDR1 is SGDLS and CDR2 is YYNGEE.

The chain combines TRBV18 with TRBJ2-1; 13 bases agree with TRBD2. Germline CDR1 is KGHSH and CDR2 is LQKENI. Losses at the gene ends were 5 bases for V and 5 bases for J; bases not matched to a gene: 3. The CDR3 covers 15 residues. The CDR3, as DNA: TGTGCCAGCTCAGGGACTAGCGGGACCAACAATGAGCAGTTCTTC. Its translation is CASSGTSGTNNEQFF. The full variable domain, its missing parts supplied by reference TRBV18 and TRBJ2-1, is NAGVMQNPRHLVRRRGQEARLRCSPMKGHSHVYWYRQLPEEGLKFMVYLQKENIIDESGMPKERFSAEFPKEGPSILRIQQVVRGDSAAYFCASSGTSGTNNEQFFGPGTRLTVL.

There are a few counts of this clone. The chain carries TRBV4-1 and TRBJ1-1; D not certain. Germline V lookup: CDR1 MGHRA, CDR2 YSYEKL. The CDR3 extends over 16 amino acids. The V end was cut by 5 bases, the J end by 2 bases, with 18 bases between. CDR3 DNA: TGCGCCAGCAGCGACACGACGGGAGTTGTAAACACTGAAGCTTTCTTT. It is translated as CASSDTTGVVNTEAFF.

This clone was found a few times. The chain's CDR3 is CASSPDLREAGDTQYF. For the CDR3, the DNA is TGTGCCAGCTCACCCGACCTCAGGGAGGCGGGAGATACGCAGTATTTT. This rearrangement joins TRBV18 to TRBJ2-3, with D possibly TRBD2 on 6 matching bases. CDR1 KGHSH and CDR2 LQKENI come from the germline V gene. V lost 3 bases to trimming and J lost 5 bases, with 18 bases between them. There are 16 residues in the CDR3.

This clone was recorded a few times. The chain carries TRBV5-1 and TRBJ1-2; D is undetermined. Trimming removed 4 bases from V and 0 bases from J, with 13 bases in between. This CDR3 is 15 amino acids long. The germline gives CDR1 SGHRS, CDR2 YFSETQ. The DNA of the CDR3 is TGCGCCAGCAGCCTCGACCAGGAAGCTAACTATGGCTACACCTTC. Translated: CASSLDQEANYGYTF.

There are a few counts of this clone. The V gene is TRBV6-5, the J gene TRBJ2-2, with a weak D call TRBD2 (6 bases). Germline V CDR1 and CDR2: MNHEY, SVGAGI. V was cut by 0 bases and J by 4 bases, with 6 bases left in between. The CDR3 covers 14 residues. As DNA, the CDR3 is TGTGCCAGCAGTTACTCGGAGGGCACCGGGGAGCTGTTTTTT. Protein product: CASSYSEGTGELFF.

This chain connects TRBV5-6 to TRBJ2-5; tentative D call: TRBD2 (6 bases). CDR1 and CDR2 (germline): SGHDT, YYEEEE. Trimming took off 4 bases at V and 4 bases at J, with 17 bases between the two ends. The CDR3 covers 15 residues. CDR3 sequence reads: CASSRPGRGGETQYF. In DNA form, the CDR3 reads TGTGCCAGCAGCAGGCCGGGACGGGGAGGAGAGACCCAGTACTTC.

The chain joins TRBV5-1 to TRBJ2-1; 7 nucleotides match TRBD2. Germline V gene data show CDR1 as SGHRS and CDR2 as YFSETQ. J lost 5 bases, V lost 2 bases, and 7 bases had no gene match. This CDR3 contains 15 residues. The CDR3 sequence is CASSLRGRENNEQFF. The CDR3, as DNA: TGCGCCAGCAGCTTACGAGGGAGGGAAAACAATGAGCAGTTCTTC.

In this sample, this clone turned up a few times. DNA for the CDR3: TGTGCCAGCAGTGACAGCCCCGCATACAATGAGCAGTTCTTC. It translates to CASSDSPAYNEQFF. The gene calls are TRBV6-4 and TRBJ2-1; D uncertain. V lost 2 bases, J lost 4 bases, and 9 bases lay in between. Germline loops: CDR1 MRHNA, CDR2 SNTAGT. The CDR3 runs 14 residues.

V and J are TRBV5-1 and TRBJ2-1, with 10 bases fitting TRBD2. J gave up 6 bases and V 0 bases, and 3 bases lay outside the gene matches. CDR1 and CDR2 (germline): SGHRS, YFSETQ. CDR3 length equals 15 residues. Here the CDR3 DNA reads TGCGCCAGCAGCTTGGCAGCGGGAGGGGTCAATGAGCAGTTCTTC. Translating gives CASSLAAGGVNEQFF.

This chain uses TRBV7-9 with TRBJ1-5; D gene uncertain. The CDR3 is made up of 14 amino acids. Trimming stripped 8 bases from V and 0 bases from J, with 11 bases between. The germline CDR1 and CDR2 sequences are SEHNR and FQNEAQ (reference sequence). The CDR3 region is CASADGNSNQPQHF. CDR3 nucleotide sequence: TGTGCCAGCGCGGACGGGAATAGCAATCAGCCCCAGCATTTT.

V usage is TRBV11-1 and J usage is TRBJ2-7, with 11 bases that match TRBD1. The V gene's germline CDR1 is SGHAT and CDR2 FQDESV (reference sequence). The CDR3 has 19 residues. J gave up 5 bases and V 2 bases, and 17 bases lay outside the gene matches. CDR3 loop: CASSLRVGRDRGFPDEQYF. The CDR3 coding sequence is TGTGCCAGCAGCTTAAGAGTGGGCCGGGACAGGGGGTTCCCCGACGAGCAGTACTTC.

This clone was recorded a few times. The V gene is TRBV9, the J gene TRBJ2-7; TRBD1 matches at 7 bases. The trim removed 4 bases at V and 2 bases at J, leaving 18 bases unmatched. The CDR3 totals 18 residues. The V gene's germline CDR1 is SGDLS and CDR2 YYNGEE. CDR3 residues: CASSRGQSLATGTYEQYF. The CDR3 DNA reads TGTGCCAGCAGCCGGGGACAGTCTCTGGCTACGGGGACCTACGAGCAGTACTTC.